The 29 T cell receptor beta chains listed next were all sequenced from one sample in a study of response to subunit inactivated influenza vaccine. TCRdb re-derived calls from the RT-PCR reads in MiXCR, one entry per CDR3 protein. This table has about 570,000 distinct CDR3 sequences, 11% appearing once. These sequences were also reported in another study, on T cells expressing NK-cell markers. As reported in that work: UMIs accompanied the 5'RACE template switching by which TCR beta cDNA was made.

Sequenced here: PBMCs from blood, sampled on the day of vaccination. All receptors derive from a man aged 50 to 60 who received an inactivated influenza vaccine.

This clonotype has more than one count but fewer than ten. The chain recombines TRBV9 with TRBJ1-2; 10 bases map to TRBD1. V was clipped by 4 bases and J by 5 bases; unmatched bases: 5. The CDR3 runs 14 residues. The germline V gene has CDR1 SGDLS and CDR2 YYNGEE. DNA of the CDR3: TGTGCCAGCAGCCCCGGACAGGGGGGGTATGGCTACACCTTC. Protein sequence: CASSPGQGGYGYTF.

V gene TRBV6-2 or TRBV6-3 combines with J gene TRBJ2-7; 13 bases align to TRBD2. The CDR3 covers 15 residues. Germline V CDR1 and CDR2: MNHEY, SVGEGT. Trimming at V came to 4 bases and at J to 2 bases, leaving 2 bases not matched to a gene. The CDR3 loop is CASSSGLAGPYEQYF. CDR3 coding DNA: TGTGCCAGCAGTTCGGGACTAGCGGGGCCCTACGAGCAGTACTTC.

Many counts were recorded for this clonotype. The chain couples TRBV12-3 or TRBV12-4 to TRBJ1-2; D unclear. V dropped 4 bases and J dropped 2 bases, with 8 bases sitting between them. The CDR3 is made up of 13 amino acids. The CDR3 DNA reads as TGTGCCAGCAGTTCCTCAGTAAACTATGGCTACACCTTC. It translates to CASSSSVNYGYTF.

This clonotype was found a few times. The V and J genes are TRBV20-1 and TRBJ2-7; 7 positions match TRBD1. There are 14 residues in the CDR3. CDR1 DFQATT and CDR2 SNEGSKA come from the germline V gene (reference sequence). V dropped 6 bases and J dropped 1; count of bases not matched to a gene: 9. CDR3 amino acids: CSAQKTGLSYEQYF. In DNA form, the CDR3 reads TGCAGTGCGCAAAAGACAGGGTTGTCCTACGAGCAGTACTTC.

This clonotype was recorded a few times. The chain uses TRBV6-1 and TRBJ2-5; D not resolved. Trimming stripped 6 bases from V and 7 bases from J, with 27 bases between. CDR1 and CDR2 from the germline V gene are MNHNS and SASEGT. This CDR3 is 17 amino acids long. The CDR3 region has the DNA TGTGCCAGCAGAACAAACAAGGCCCAGGCACAGCTGGGGACCCAGTACTTC. It encodes CASRTNKAQAQLGTQYF.

This clonotype was seen only a few times. The gene calls are TRBV7-9 and TRBJ2-3; 9 nucleotides line up with TRBD1. Looked up from germline, CDR1 is SEHNR and CDR2 is FQNEAQ (reference sequence). This CDR3 has 14 residues. The V and J ends lost 5 bases and 6 bases, in that order; junction bases with no gene match: 6. The CDR3 sequence: CASSTGQGFDTQYF. The CDR3 DNA reads TGTGCCAGCAGCACGGGACAGGGCTTTGATACGCAGTATTTT.

The chain joins TRBV28 to TRBJ1-6, with 7 bases lining up with TRBD1. CDR3 length: 16 residues. Germline loops: CDR1 MDHEN, CDR2 SYDVKM. J gave up 0 bases and V 7 bases, and 6 bases lay outside the gene matches. The CDR3 here is CASKPGGSSYNSPLHF. The CDR3 DNA follows: TGTGCCAGCAAGCCAGGGGGGAGCTCCTATAATTCACCCCTCCACTTT.

This clonotype was found a few times. J is TRBJ2-1 and V is TRBV2, with TRBD1 identical over 8 bases. Germline CDR1 SNHLY, CDR2 FYNNEI. V was clipped by 1 base and J by 3 bases; unmatched bases: 8. This CDR3 region has 17 residues. The chain's CDR3 is CASSEGEWDRIYNEQFF. The CDR3 coding sequence is TGTGCCAGCAGTGAAGGGGAGTGGGACAGGATCTACAATGAGCAGTTCTTC.

This clonotype showed up just a few times. The chain combines TRBV11-2 with TRBJ2-1, with 11 bases lining up with TRBD2. CDR1 is SGHAT, CDR2 FQNNGV, per germline. The CDR3 extends over 18 amino acids. V shed 6 bases and J 7 bases; nucleotides not matched to a gene: 17. The CDR3 loop reads CASRNGRGSSGRKNEQFF. For the CDR3, the DNA is TGTGCCAGCAGAAACGGAAGAGGGTCTAGCGGGAGGAAGAATGAGCAGTTCTTC. Together with reference TRBV11-2 and TRBJ2-1, the CDR3 gives the full variable domain: EAGVAQSPRYKIIEKRQSVAFWCNPISGHATLYWYQQILGQGPKLLIQFQNNGVVDDSQLPKDRFSAERLKGVDSTLKIQPAKLEDSAVYLCASRNGRGSSGRKNEQFFGPGTRLTVL.

The V and J genes are TRBV11-2 and TRBJ2-2, with no clear D. V was shortened by 2 bases and J by 6 bases, with 10 bases between the two germline ends. CDR1 SGHAT and CDR2 FQNNGV come from the germline V gene. The CDR3 extends over 14 amino acids. CDR3 nucleotide sequence: TGTGCCAGCAGCTTAACCGGAGCGCCCGGGGAGCTGTTTTTT. This encodes CASSLTGAPGELFF.

This clonotype was seen ten or more times. The J gene is TRBJ2-5, the V gene TRBV7-2; 7 bases match TRBD2. This CDR3 spans 16 amino acids. Germline loops: CDR1 SGHTA, CDR2 FQGNSA. Trimming removed 1 base from V and 2 bases from J; junction bases left unmatched: 7. The CDR3 DNA reads as TGTGCCAGCAGCTTAGTACCGGGACTACAGCAAGAGACCCAGTACTTC. Protein: CASSLVPGLQQETQYF.

The chain carries TRBV5-1 and TRBJ2-7, with D uncertain. The CDR3 sequence is 14 residues long. Trimming pared 3 bases from V and 6 bases from J, leaving 16 bases between. The germline V gene has CDR1 SGHRS and CDR2 YFSETQ. The CDR3 DNA reads TGCGCCAGCAGCTCCTCAGGAAGCCTAAGCGAGCAGTACTTC. Residues: CASSSSGSLSEQYF.

The sample holds many counts of this clonotype. The chain links TRBV10-3 to TRBJ1-5; D unresolved. V lost 0 bases to trimming and J lost 5 bases, with 8 bases between them. Germline values: CDR1 ENHRY, CDR2 SYGVKD. The CDR3 spans 14 residues. The CDR3 protein is CAISESELHQPQHF. Written as DNA, the CDR3 is TGTGCCATCAGTGAGTCGGAACTTCATCAGCCCCAGCATTTT.

This clonotype was picked up a small number of times. This rearrangement joins TRBV4-3 to TRBJ2-1, with 16 bases lining up with TRBD2. V lost 4 bases to trimming and J lost 5 bases; unmatched junction nucleotides: 5. Germline CDR1 is LGHNA and CDR2 is YSLEER. The CDR3 has 17 amino acids. The CDR3 region has the DNA TGCGCCAGCAGCCGGGGACTAGCGGGGGGGGTCAACAATGAGCAGTTCTTC. This gives the protein CASSRGLAGGVNNEQFF.

There are a few counts of this clonotype. J is TRBJ2-7 and V is TRBV7-8; D is perhaps TRBD2 (6 bases). Germline V gives CDR1 SGHVS, CDR2 FQNEAQ. The CDR3 loop spans 14 amino acids. V lost 3 bases to trimming and J lost 5 bases, with 14 bases between them. The CDR3 DNA reads TGTGCCAGCAGCTTCGTTTACGGGAGCGACGAGCAGTACTTC. Residues: CASSFVYGSDEQYF.

The chain couples TRBV5-1 to TRBJ2-7; D is possibly TRBD2 (5 bases). Deletions cut 4 bases from V and 1 base from J, with 9 bases between. Germline V gene lookup returns CDR1 SGHRS and CDR2 YFSETQ. The CDR3 is 13 residues long. DNA of the CDR3: TGCGCCAGCAGCGACGGACTTTCCTACGAGCAGTACTTC. The encoded protein is CASSDGLSYEQYF.

The rearrangement joins TRBV20-1 to TRBJ2-1; 9 nucleotides agree with TRBD2. Germline CDR1 DFQATT, CDR2 SNEGSKA (reference sequence). The CDR3 covers 13 residues. V was pared by 3 bases and J by 9 bases, with 6 bases of the junction left unmatched. The CDR3: CSARAAREGEQFF. The CDR3 coding sequence is TGCAGTGCTAGGGCTGCGCGGGAGGGTGAGCAGTTCTTC.

This clonotype was counted many times. CDR3 DNA sequence: TGTGCCAGCAGTTTATCCGCGGGCTACGAGCAGTACTTC. This translates into CASSLSAGYEQYF. The chain is built from TRBV27 and TRBJ2-7, with a weak D call TRBD2 (5 bases). V dropped 0 bases and J dropped 3 bases, with 6 bases sitting between them. Germline V gene data show CDR1 as MNHEY and CDR2 as SMNVEV (reference sequence). This CDR3 spans 13 amino acids.

This clonotype was observed a few times. This chain joins TRBV7-3 and TRBJ2-3; D not certain. Germline V lookup: CDR1 SGHTA, CDR2 FQGTGA. Trimming stripped 4 bases from V and 3 bases from J, with 14 bases between. CDR3 size: 15 residues. The CDR3 protein is CASSSHPYGTDTQYF. The CDR3 DNA sequence: TGTGCCAGCAGCTCCCATCCCTATGGTACAGATACGCAGTATTTT.

This clonotype was counted at least ten times. V gene TRBV7-9 combines with J gene TRBJ2-5, with a possible D match to TRBD1 (5 bases). This CDR3 is built from 13 residues. CDR1 is SEHNR, CDR2 FQNEAQ, per germline (reference sequence). V was cut by 5 bases and J by 5 bases, with 12 bases left in between. The CDR3 reads CASSQGQLETQYF. The CDR3 coding sequence is TGTGCCAGCAGCCAGGGTCAGCTGGAGACCCAGTACTTC.

The table lists this clonotype with a few counts. The rearrangement joins TRBV5-5 to TRBJ2-5; 9 bases line up with TRBD2. CDR1 is SGHKS, CDR2 YYEKEE, per germline (reference sequence). Trimming removed 4 bases from V and 2 bases from J; junction bases left unmatched: 9. The CDR3 sequence is 16 residues long. CDR3 region: CASSLRTSALQETQYF. The CDR3 DNA follows: TGTGCCAGCAGCCTGAGGACTAGCGCATTGCAAGAGACCCAGTACTTC.

This clonotype was seen a few times. The V and J genes are TRBV4-3 and TRBJ2-3; 9 bases match TRBD2. This CDR3 spans 18 amino acids. V lost 0 bases to trimming and J lost 2 bases; unmatched junction nucleotides: 9. The germline V gene has CDR1 LGHNA and CDR2 YSLEER. CDR3 sequence: CASSQDGSSGTYTDTQYF. CDR3 bases: TGCGCCAGCAGCCAAGATGGGTCTAGCGGGACCTACACAGATACGCAGTATTTT.

V usage is TRBV2 and J usage is TRBJ2-2; 7 nucleotides line up with TRBD1. Germline V lookup: CDR1 SNHLY, CDR2 FYNNEI. J gave up 6 bases and V 6 bases, and 4 bases lay outside the gene matches. The CDR3 runs to 13 residues. The chain's CDR3 is CASRNRGPGELFF. The CDR3 bases are TGTGCCAGCAGGAACAGGGGCCCCGGGGAGCTGTTTTTT.

This clonotype occurred a few times. V and J are TRBV5-1 and TRBJ2-2; the match to TRBD2 covers 8 bases. This CDR3 is built from 15 residues. V dropped 3 bases and J dropped 3; count of bases not matched to a gene: 4. Looked up from germline, CDR1 is SGHRS and CDR2 is YFSETQ. The chain's CDR3 is CASSSSGRDTGELFF. The CDR3 nucleotides read TGCGCCAGCAGCTCTAGCGGGCGGGACACCGGGGAGCTGTTTTTT.

This clonotype was counted at least ten times. The rearrangement joins TRBV12-3 or TRBV12-4 to TRBJ1-2; no clear D. The CDR3 has 13 residues. Trimming shortened V by 3 bases and J by 4 bases, and 9 bases separated the two germline ends. CDR3 loop: CASSLVNGYGYTF. CDR3 sequence (DNA): TGTGCCAGCAGTTTGGTGAATGGCTATGGCTACACCTTC.

This clonotype turned up a few times. V usage is TRBV5-1 and J usage is TRBJ2-3, with TRBD2 matching over 10 bases. Germline values: CDR1 SGHRS, CDR2 YFSETQ. Trimming cost V 10 bases and J 3 bases; bases outside gene matches: 8. This CDR3 is built from 14 residues. Here the CDR3 reads CASQAGGLTDTQYF. CDR3 sequence (DNA): TGCGCCTCCCAAGCGGGGGGGTTGACAGATACGCAGTATTTT.

The chain employs TRBV7-2 and TRBJ2-1; 7 bases match TRBD1. Germline V gene lookup returns CDR1 SGHTA and CDR2 FQGNSA. V dropped 1 base and J dropped 0; count of bases not matched to a gene: 3. CDR3 length: 16 residues. DNA for the CDR3: TGTGCCAGCAGCTTAGGAAGGGACAGCTCCTACAATGAGCAGTTCTTC. It is translated as CASSLGRDSSYNEQFF. Together with reference TRBV7-2 and TRBJ2-1, the CDR3 gives the full variable domain: GAGVSQSPSNKVTEKGKDVELRCDPISGHTALYWYRQSLGQGLEFLIYFQGNSAPDKSGLPSDRFSAERTGGSVSTLTIQRTQQEDSAVYLCASSLGRDSSYNEQFFGPGTRLTVL.

This clonotype was recorded a few times. CDR3 protein: CASSLRWTAGIDYGYTF. The CDR3 DNA reads TGTGCCAGCAGTTTAAGATGGACCGCGGGCATTGACTATGGCTACACCTTC. This rearrangement joins TRBV27 to TRBJ1-2; the D is unclear. Per germline, CDR1 MNHEY and CDR2 SMNVEV (reference sequence). CDR3 length: 17 amino acids. V was shortened by 2 bases and J by 3 bases, with 19 bases between the two germline ends.

V is TRBV3-1 and J is TRBJ2-4; 7 bases line up with TRBD1. V shed 5 bases and J 16 bases; nucleotides not matched to a gene: 11. Germline CDR1 reads LGHDT; CDR2 reads YNNKEL (reference sequence). The CDR3 runs to 12 residues. CDR3 in amino acids: CASSDSGQRTYF. DNA of the CDR3: TGTGCCAGCAGCGATTCGGGACAGCGTACATACTTC.